This is a list of T cell receptor beta chains from one sample in a study of shared clonotypes between healthy human individuals. This table comes from immunoSEQ multiplex PCR, and its TCRdb copy is limited to in-frame clones, with some not included. The sample has over 400,000 clones; about 72% are singletons. Source material: PBMCs. These receptors came from a woman aged 40-49 years in good health. Some clones in this sample may be carry-over from other donors' samples. The CDR3 runs from the conserved cysteine through the conserved F or W. A D gene is named only where the DNA matches it firmly. Clone size, where shown, is once, few, many, or a class for clones that have expanded.

v_call	d_call	clone_size	j_call	cdr3_length	cdr3_nt	cdr3_aa
TRBV27	-	-	TRBJ1-5	16	TGTGCCAGCAGTCTAAATTCCAGGGGCCTTGGGCAGCCCCAGCATTTT	CASSLNSRGLGQPQHF
TRBV4-1	-	-	TRBJ1-4	16	TGCGCCAGCAGCTCCCGAGTCTCACAGGGAAATGAAAAACTGTTTTTT	CASSSRVSQGNEKLFF
TRBV18	TRBD2	-	TRBJ2-7	15	TGTGCCAGCTCACCAGCTGGGACTAGCGGCTACGAGCAGTACTTC	CASSPAGTSGYEQYF
TRBV27	TRBD2	many	TRBJ2-3	14	TGTGCCAGCTCAAACGGGAGGAGGGCAGATACGCAGTATTTT	CASSNGRRADTQYF
TRBV6-4	-	-	TRBJ2-1	16	TGTGCCAGCAGTGACAATTGGATAAGCTCCTACAATGAGCAGTTCTTC	CASSDNWISSYNEQFF
TRBV30	-	-	TRBJ2-7	12	TGTGCCTGGAGCGCCGGTGGCTACGAGCAGTACTTC	CAWSAGGYEQYF
TRBV4-2	TRBD1	-	TRBJ2-1	13	TGTGCCAGCAGGGACACAGGGGGCAATGAGCAGTTCTTC	CASRDTGGNEQFF
TRBV30	TRBD1	-	TRBJ1-1	13	TGTGCCTGGAGCGTCAGGGGGGCTTCTGAAGCTTTCTTT	CAWSVRGASEAFF
TRBV7-3	TRBD2	-	TRBJ2-1	12	TGTGCCAGCAGCTCGGGGGGGAATGAGCAGTTCTTC	CASSSGGNEQFF
TRBV5-4	TRBD2	-	TRBJ2-7	14	TGTGCCAGCAGCTGGGAAGCGGGATCCGACGAGCAGTACTTC	CASSWEAGSDEQYF
TRBV14	-	-	TRBJ2-5	15	TGTGCCAGCAGCCAAGGAGAGGTACGATTAGAGACCCAGTACTTC	CASSQGEVRLETQYF
TRBV19	TRBD1	-	TRBJ2-7	14	TGTGCCACCGCCCCGGGACAGGGGACCTACGAGCAGTACTTC	CATAPGQGTYEQYF
TRBV28	-	-	TRBJ1-2	15	TGTGCCAGCAGCCCAATGGGCGCCTGGCACTATGGCTACACCTTC	CASSPMGAWHYGYTF
TRBV27	TRBD2	-	TRBJ2-1	14	TGTGCCAGCAGTTTATCGTCGGGAGGCAATGAGCAGTTCTTC	CASSLSSGGNEQFF
TRBV6-5	-	-	TRBJ2-7	15	TGTGCCAGCAGTTACTCGAAGTACAGCCCCTACGAGCAGTACTTC	CASSYSKYSPYEQYF
TRBV6-5	TRBD1	-	TRBJ2-7	15	TGTGCCAGCAGTTACTCGAGGCAGGGGGCCTACGAGCAGTACTTC	CASSYSRQGAYEQYF
TRBV15	-	once	TRBJ2-3	14	TGTGCCACCAGCAGAGGGTTAAAAGGGGGTACGCAGTATTTT	CATSRGLKGGTQYF
TRBV5-1	-	-	TRBJ2-1	14	TGCGCCAGCAGCCCGGAGGCAGGGGACAATGAGCAGTTCTTC	CASSPEAGDNEQFF
TRBV10-3	TRBD1	-	TRBJ1-1	16	TGTGCCATCAGTGATTCTTTTCGACAGGGAGGCACTGAAGCTTTCTTT	CAISDSFRQGGTEAFF
TRBV19	TRBD1	-	TRBJ2-7	15	TGTGCCAGTAGTCCTAGACAGGGGAACTCCTACGAGCAGTACTTC	CASSPRQGNSYEQYF
TRBV7-9	TRBD1	-	TRBJ2-7	15	TGTGCCAGCAGCTTAGGTGGGACAGAGACCTACGAGCAGTACTTC	CASSLGGTETYEQYF
TRBV30	-	once	TRBJ2-5	12	TGTGCCTGGAGGTACGGTGGGGAGACCCAGTACTTC	CAWRYGGETQYF
TRBV5-1	TRBD2	-	TRBJ2-7	17	TGCGCCAGCAGTCGGGGACTAGCGGGAGGAAGCTCCTACGAGCAGTACTTC	CASSRGLAGGSSYEQYF